This T cell receptor beta chain was observed in a study of blood T cell repertoires in COVID-19. Study details: Sites across the United States, Italy and Spain contributed samples from acute and convalescent COVID-19. Nucleic acid was either cDNA or gDNA, and it came from T cells, B-cell-depleted T cells, or PBMCs.

This clone was seen only a few times. Original processing notes: Reference gene primer amplification in the assay estimated nucleated cell counts. Here immunoSEQ multiplex PCR was the method, and the copy in TCRdb shows in-frame clones only, minus some. From that table come the V and J calls and clone size; the DNA was used to work out D and trimming. This repertoire shows 60,000 to 65,000 clones, roughly four fifths found once; its top ten account for less than 6%. The V gene's germline CDR1 is SEHNR and CDR2 FQNEAQ (reference sequence). V was pared by 1 base and J by 3 bases, with 10 bases between. This CDR3 region has 14 residues.

The gene calls are TRBV7-9 and TRBJ2-7; D call uncertain. Sequenced input: peripheral blood. The receptor was isolated from a human donor in a cohort sampled during active COVID-19. Written as DNA, the CDR3 is TGTGCCAGCAGCTTAGGTGCTAAAAACTACGAGCAGTACTTC. The encoded protein is CASSLGAKNYEQYF.